This T cell receptor beta chain was sequenced during a study of T cells in Graves' hyperthyroidism and ophthalmopathy. Patients were excluded for uncontrolled infection, other autoimmune disease, pregnancy or lactation. RNA transcripts were the template for amplifying TCR beta CDR3 regions. Primed by the HTBI set, a first-round RT-PCR was run on the TCR CDR3. MiXCR was run by TCRdb on the multiplex PCR reads, yielding one entry per CDR3 protein. The repertoire holds 540,000 or so distinct CDR3 sequences, with 40% to 55% as singletons. The CDR3 has 15 amino acids. V was trimmed by 6 bases and J by 0 bases, leaving 9 bases between them. Germline values: CDR1 KGHSH, CDR2 LQKENI. This clonotype was seen only a few times.

The clonotype originates from an adult woman with Graves' disease, either hyperthyroidism or ophthalmopathy (not recorded which). Input material: peripheral blood or thyroid tissue (not recorded which). This rearrangement joins TRBV18 to TRBJ2-6, with unresolved D. The CDR3 sequence is CASSPLLSGANVLTF. In DNA, the CDR3 is TGTGCCAGCTCCCCCCTTCTCTCTGGGGCCAACGTCCTGACTTTC.